This T cell receptor (beta chain) derives from a study of early T cells in non-severe SARS-CoV-2 infection. Overall study results and limits: VDJdb matching skewed toward anti-spike CD8 responses, missing private and CD4 specificities.

Turning to this clonotype: The antigen is not known.

Molecules of cDNA were individually given unique molecular identifiers that were attached to them. Each CDR3 protein is one row after TCRdb ran MiXCR on the 5' RACE reads. The sample shows more than 70,000 distinct CDR3 sequences, over 9% of them seen only once. This receptor was identified in an adult who was a healthcare worker with PCR-confirmed SARS-CoV-2 infection or an uninfected control (not recorded which). The sample consisted of whole blood.

The DNA for the CDR3 is TGCAGTGCTAGGCCCTCGCCCAGGGGGGATGAGCGGAGAACGTTAGCCTACAATGAGCAGTTCTTC. Its translation: CSARPSPRGDERRTLAYNEQFF. The V and J genes are TRBV20-1 and TRBJ2-1; TRBD1 is a possible D gene (7 bases). V dropped 3 bases and J dropped 2 bases, with 35 bases sitting between them. This CDR3 is 22 amino acids long. Per the germline V gene, CDR1 is DFQATT and CDR2 is SNEGSKA (reference sequence).